This passage covers 18 T cell receptor beta chains from one sample sequenced in a study of blood T cell repertoires in COVID-19. Using immunoSEQ multiplex PCR, the repertoire was profiled, and TCRdb retains in-frame clones only, with some absent. The table shows about 59,000 clones, with about 72% occurring only once. The sample taken for sequencing was peripheral blood. Receptors were obtained from an elderly man with acute or convalescent COVID-19.

Here the CDR3 reads CASRRADRGPGNEQFF. The CDR3 nucleotides read TGTGCCAGCAGGAGGGCTGACAGGGGGCCAGGCAATGAGCAGTTCTTC. The chain carries TRBV25-1 and TRBJ2-1; 10 bases agree with TRBD1. The CDR3 runs 16 residues. Germline V gene sequence: CDR1 MGHDK, CDR2 SYGVNS. V lost 6 bases and J lost 6; bases outside the gene matches: 11.

V and J are TRBV11-2 and TRBJ2-7, with 9 bases that match TRBD2. CDR3 length: 15 residues. Germline CDR1 and CDR2: SGHAT and FQNNGV. V lost 6 bases and J lost 6; bases outside the gene matches: 12. CDR3: CASSPMRASGTEQYF. The CDR3 DNA is TGTGCCAGCAGTCCAATGAGGGCTAGCGGGACCGAGCAGTACTTC. Based on the CDR3 plus reference TRBV11-2 and TRBJ2-7, the full variable domain is EAGVAQSPRYKIIEKRQSVAFWCNPISGHATLYWYQQILGQGPKLLIQFQNNGVVDDSQLPKDRFSAERLKGVDSTLKIQPAKLEDSAVYLCASSPMRASGTEQYFGPGTRLTVT.

V usage is TRBV19 and J usage is TRBJ2-2; D is undetermined. V was shortened by 3 bases and J by 5 bases, with 16 bases between the two germline ends. This CDR3 is 16 amino acids long. Germline CDR1 reads LNHDA; CDR2 reads SQIVND (reference sequence). CDR3 bases: TGTGCCAGTAGTATCGGCAGGTCGATATTAACCGGGGAGCTGTTTTTT. Amino acid sequence: CASSIGRSILTGELFF. Full variable domain (remainder filled in from reference TRBV19 and TRBJ2-2): DGGITQSPKYLFRKEGQNVTLSCEQNLNHDAMYWYRQDPGQGLRLIYYSQIVNDFQKGDIAEGYSVSREKKESFPLTVTSAQKNPTAFYLCASSIGRSILTGELFFGEGSRLTVL.

CDR3 sequence: CASSPLVADHEQYF. CDR3 nucleotide sequence: TGCGCCAGCAGCCCCCTTGTGGCCGATCACGAGCAGTACTTC. The V call is TRBV5-1, the J call TRBJ2-7; D is unclear. The CDR3 contains 14 residues. The germline V gene encodes CDR1 SGHRS and CDR2 YFSETQ. V lost 4 bases and J 5 bases, leaving 16 bases between the germline ends.

V and J are TRBV5-1 and TRBJ1-4; TRBD1 matches 8 bases. CDR1 SGHRS and CDR2 YFSETQ come from the germline V gene. This CDR3 has 15 amino acids. Trimming took 0 bases from V and 8 from J; bases not matched to a gene: 6. The DNA for the CDR3 is TGCGCCAGCAGCTTGGCGCCGGACAGGGTCGAAAAACTGTTTTTT. Protein: CASSLAPDRVEKLFF.

V gene TRBV18 combines with J gene TRBJ1-1; D not resolved. Deletions cut 8 bases from V and 0 bases from J, with 10 bases between. CDR3 length: 13 residues. Germline loops: CDR1 KGHSH, CDR2 LQKENI. The CDR3 DNA is TGTGCCAGCCGGGAGGGATTGAACACTGAAGCTTTCTTT. Translating it yields CASREGLNTEAFF.

This chain connects TRBV5-4 to TRBJ2-2; no firm D call. CDR1 is SGHNT, CDR2 YYREEE, per germline (reference sequence). The CDR3 has 16 amino acids. Trimming stripped 1 base from V and 4 bases from J, with 14 bases between. The CDR3 spells CASSLKENEPTGELFF. CDR3 coding DNA: TGTGCCAGCAGCTTGAAGGAGAACGAGCCCACCGGGGAGCTGTTTTTT.

V usage is TRBV5-1 and J usage is TRBJ1-1; D may be TRBD1 (5 bases). CDR1 and CDR2 from the germline V gene are SGHRS and YFSETQ. Between the trimmed V and J ends, which lost 2 bases and 11 bases, there was a span of 19 bases. The CDR3 totals 14 residues. CDR3 nucleotide sequence: TGCGCCAGCAGCTTCGAACCCGTGGGGGGATCGGCTTTCTTT. Translated, it gives CASSFEPVGGSAFF.

The rearrangement links TRBV12-3 or TRBV12-4 to TRBJ2-1; a possible D gene is TRBD1 (5 bases). Trimming took off 5 bases at V and 9 bases at J, with 14 bases between the two ends. CDR3 length equals 13 residues. CDR3 in DNA: TGTGCCAGCAGTCTATCAGGGTGGGGTGAGCAGTTCTTC. It specifies CASSLSGWGEQFF.

The chain employs TRBV18 and TRBJ2-3; perhaps TRBD2 as D (5 bases). V dropped 2 bases and J dropped 13 bases, with 16 bases sitting between them. The CDR3 is 13 amino acids. CDR1 is KGHSH and CDR2 is LQKENI in the germline V gene. The CDR3 reads CASSPSGGGLEYF. CDR3 nucleotides: TGTGCCAGCTCACCAAGCGGTGGCGGATTGGAGTATTTT.

The V call is TRBV6-7, the J call TRBJ2-7, with D possibly being TRBD1 (6 bases). TRBV6-7 is treated as an ORF (open reading frame) with a function not yet certain. The ends were cut back, 2 bases at V and 2 bases at J, with 13 bases in the middle. CDR3 length equals 15 residues. Here the CDR3 reads CASSYRQGITYEQYF. As DNA, the CDR3 is TGTGCCAGCAGTTACAGGCAGGGGATTACCTACGAGCAGTACTTC.

This sequence joins TRBV12-3 or TRBV12-4 and TRBJ2-5; 8 nucleotides line up with TRBD1. Trimming at V came to 5 bases and at J to 10 bases, leaving 6 bases not matched to a gene. The CDR3 totals 12 residues. Here the CDR3 reads CASSPTGGNQYF. The CDR3 DNA reads TGTGCCAGCAGTCCCACAGGGGGAAACCAGTACTTC.

Judged by abundance, this clone is medium-sized. This chain connects TRBV6-5 to TRBJ2-3; TRBD2 matches at 7 bases. The germline V gene encodes CDR1 MNHEY and CDR2 SVGAGI. The CDR3 has 15 amino acids. Germline trimming cut 4 bases from V and 4 bases from J; bases unmatched to any gene: 8. CDR3 amino acids: CASSSGGGEADTQYF. For the CDR3, the DNA is TGTGCCAGCAGTTCGGGGGGAGGGGAGGCAGATACGCAGTATTTT.

The chain has TRBV6-1 and TRBJ1-5; a weak D match, TRBD1 (6 bases). There are 16 residues in the CDR3. Deletions cut 0 bases from V and 9 bases from J, with 18 bases between. Per germline, CDR1 MNHNS and CDR2 SASEGT. CDR3 in amino acids: CASSEAAQSQGWPQHF. The DNA for the CDR3 is TGTGCCAGCAGTGAAGCGGCACAATCACAGGGTTGGCCCCAGCATTTT.

This chain joins TRBV5-4 and TRBJ2-1; possible D gene TRBD1, 6 bases. The V gene's germline CDR1 is SGHNT and CDR2 YYREEE (reference sequence). The germline V and J ends were trimmed by 0 bases and 10 bases, with 14 bases remaining between them. This CDR3 has 14 residues. The CDR3 nucleotides read TGTGCCAGCAGCTTGGCAGGACAGCCACGAGAGCAGTTCTTC. This encodes CASSLAGQPREQFF.

This clone was found once. The chain employs TRBV10-3 and TRBJ1-2; 12 bases are shared with TRBD1. Germline CDR1 ENHRY, CDR2 SYGVKD. The junction had 8 bases not matched to a gene; V was cut back by 11 bases and J by 4 bases. This CDR3 has 14 residues. In nucleotides, the CDR3 is TGTGCCGCTAGGGGACAGGGGGCTTTCTATGGCTACACCTTC. It codes for CAARGQGAFYGYTF.

This chain connects TRBV11-2 to TRBJ2-1, with a possible D match to TRBD2 (7 bases). The CDR3 loop spans 13 amino acids. Germline CDR1 is SGHAT and CDR2 is FQNNGV. Trimming removed 3 bases from V and 8 bases from J, with 11 bases in between. CDR3 sequence reads: CASSLGGGDEQFF. The CDR3 DNA is TGTGCCAGCAGCTTGGGAGGGGGGGATGAGCAGTTCTTC.

This clone was seen only once. The CDR3 reads CASSLVGGSTYEQYF. CDR3 DNA sequence: TGTGCCAGCAGCTTGGTGGGCGGGAGTACCTACGAGCAGTACTTC. The rearrangement joins TRBV5-5 to TRBJ2-7, with 7 bases matching TRBD2. V trimming: 0 bases; J trimming: 2 bases; junction bases outside the gene matches: 5. This CDR3 is 15 amino acids long. The germline V gene has CDR1 SGHKS and CDR2 YYEKEE (reference sequence).